These 9 T cell receptor beta chains share one sample of origin, sequenced in a study of T cells expressing NK-cell markers. TCRdb re-called the 5' RACE reads and shows each CDR3 protein once, DNA omitted. The sample includes 300,000 to 450,000 distinct CDR3 sequences. Sequenced: blood T cells: a sorted CD56 or NKG2C T cell subset, CD4+ or CD8+ T cells, or bulk PBMC T cells (not recorded which). The receptors were sampled from a man aged 18 to 69 in good health.

The V call is TRBV14, the J call TRBJ1-6. Germline CDR1 reads SGHDN; CDR2 reads FVKESK. This CDR3 comprises 13 residues. The CDR3 reads CASSRNMNSPLHF.

The CDR3 region is CATKAGPKEKLFF. This chain uses TRBV19 with TRBJ1-4. The CDR3 loop spans 13 amino acids. Germline-derived CDR1 and CDR2 are LNHDA and SQIVND (reference sequence).

V usage is TRBV12-3 or TRBV12-4 and J usage is TRBJ1-2; TCRdb outputs TRBD1, but without DNA this stays unchecked. This CDR3 spans 15 amino acids. This CDR3 is CASRPDRHPPYGYTF.

The chain links TRBV10-3 to TRBJ2-7; TCRdb names TRBD2, which stays unverified in the absence of DNA. Germline lookup yields CDR1 ENHRY and CDR2 SYGVKD. The CDR3 runs to 14 residues. The CDR3 region is CAISENREGGEQYF.

The rearrangement links TRBV5-6 to TRBJ2-2; TCRdb lists TRBD2, though no DNA is available to test this call. This CDR3 is 17 amino acids long. CDR1 SGHDT and CDR2 YYEEEE come from the germline V gene. CDR3 in amino acids: CASSLPGSGVNTGELFF.

The gene calls are TRBV5-6 and TRBJ2-1; TCRdb names TRBD2, which stays unverified in the absence of DNA. Germline CDR1 SGHDT, CDR2 YYEEEE. The CDR3 consists of 16 residues. CDR3 in amino acids: CASSLDRLATYNEQFF.

V usage is TRBV12-3 or TRBV12-4 and J usage is TRBJ1-4; with no DNA, the TCRdb D assignment of TRBD1 cannot be verified. The CDR3 sequence is 14 residues long. The CDR3 loop reads CASSLRRSPEKLFF.

The genes are TRBV7-9 and TRBJ1-3. Looked up from germline, CDR1 is SEHNR and CDR2 is FQNEAQ (reference sequence). The CDR3 is 15 amino acids. Here the CDR3 reads CASTALEDSGNTIYF.

The chain carries TRBV7-8 and TRBJ2-7; TCRdb's D call of TRBD1 is untestable without DNA. The CDR3 covers 15 residues. CDR1 and CDR2 from the germline V gene are SGHVS and FQNEAQ. This CDR3 reads CASSQPGQGSQEQYF.